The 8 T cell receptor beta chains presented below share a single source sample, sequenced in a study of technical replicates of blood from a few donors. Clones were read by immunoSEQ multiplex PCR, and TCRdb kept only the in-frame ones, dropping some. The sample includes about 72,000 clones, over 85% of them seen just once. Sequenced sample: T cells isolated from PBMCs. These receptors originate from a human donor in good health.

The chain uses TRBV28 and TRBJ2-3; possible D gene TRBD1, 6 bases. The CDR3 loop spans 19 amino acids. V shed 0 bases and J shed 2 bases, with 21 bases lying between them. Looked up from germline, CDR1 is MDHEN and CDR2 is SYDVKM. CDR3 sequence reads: CASSLWPIQGGFFTDTQYF. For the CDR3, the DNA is TGTGCCAGCAGTTTATGGCCAATACAAGGGGGATTTTTCACAGATACGCAGTATTTT.

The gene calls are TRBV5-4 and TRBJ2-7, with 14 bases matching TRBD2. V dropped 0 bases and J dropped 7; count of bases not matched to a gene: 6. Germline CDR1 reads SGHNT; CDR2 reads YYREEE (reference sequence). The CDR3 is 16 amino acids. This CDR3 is CASSLEGTSGSEEQYF. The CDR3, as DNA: TGTGCCAGCAGCTTGGAGGGGACTAGCGGGAGTGAAGAGCAGTACTTC. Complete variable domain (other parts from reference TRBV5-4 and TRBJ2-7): ETGVTQSPTHLIKTRGQQVTLRCSSQSGHNTVSWYQQALGQGPQFIFQYYREEENGRGNFPPRFSGLQFPNYSSELNVNALELDDSALYLCASSLEGTSGSEEQYFGPGTRLTVT.

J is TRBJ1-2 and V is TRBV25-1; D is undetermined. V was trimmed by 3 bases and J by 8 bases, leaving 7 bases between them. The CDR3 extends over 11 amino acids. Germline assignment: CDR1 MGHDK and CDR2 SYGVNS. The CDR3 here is CASSEAIGYTF. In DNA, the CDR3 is TGTGCCAGCAGTGAGGCCATCGGCTACACCTTC.

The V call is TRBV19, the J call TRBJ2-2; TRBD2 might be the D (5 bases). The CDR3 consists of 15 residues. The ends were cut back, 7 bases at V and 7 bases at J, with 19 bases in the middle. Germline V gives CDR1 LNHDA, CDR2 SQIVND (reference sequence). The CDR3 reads CASTTPGLLGGELFF. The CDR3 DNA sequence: TGTGCCAGTACCACCCCCGGACTCTTGGGCGGGGAGCTGTTTTTT.

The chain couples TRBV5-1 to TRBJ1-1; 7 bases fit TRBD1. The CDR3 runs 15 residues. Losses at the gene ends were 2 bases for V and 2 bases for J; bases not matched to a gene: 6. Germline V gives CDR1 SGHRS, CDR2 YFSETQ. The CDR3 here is CASSLNRGLNTEAFF. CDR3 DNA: TGCGCCAGCAGCTTAAACAGGGGCCTTAACACTGAAGCTTTCTTT.

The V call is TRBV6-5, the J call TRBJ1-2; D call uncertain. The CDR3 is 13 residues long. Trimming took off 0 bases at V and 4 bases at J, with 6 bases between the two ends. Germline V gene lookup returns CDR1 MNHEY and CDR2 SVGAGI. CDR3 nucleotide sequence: TGTGCCAGCAGTTACTCGAACAGCTATGGCTACACCTTC. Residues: CASSYSNSYGYTF.

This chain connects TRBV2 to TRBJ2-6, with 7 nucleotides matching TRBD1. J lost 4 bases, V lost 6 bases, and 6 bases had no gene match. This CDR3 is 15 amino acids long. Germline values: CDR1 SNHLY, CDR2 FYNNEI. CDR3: CASRLTGKGANVLTF. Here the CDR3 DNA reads TGTGCCAGCAGGTTGACAGGGAAAGGGGCCAACGTCCTGACTTTC.

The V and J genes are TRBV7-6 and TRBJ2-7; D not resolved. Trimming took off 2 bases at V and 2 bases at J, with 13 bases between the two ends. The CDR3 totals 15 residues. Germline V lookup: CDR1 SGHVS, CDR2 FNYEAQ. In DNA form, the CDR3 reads TGTGCCAGCAGCTTATTTTCTATAACAGCCTACGAGCAGTACTTC. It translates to CASSLFSITAYEQYF.